The clone carrying this TCR beta chain was observed a handful of times. Its target is unknown. This may stem from a read error, because a much larger clone lies one nucleotide away. The sample comes from a study of metastatic and nonmetastatic thyroid tumors. General observations from the study: When malignant thyroid tumors were compared with benign nodules, TCR beta diversity was reportedly significantly higher in the malignant tumors. This held in both blood and tumor samples.

With MiXCR, TCRdb called clones anew from the PCR reads. The data contain some 50,000 clones, approximately 20% of them singletons. No patient had received any treatment before thyroid surgery. The receptor's source is a male donor with papillary thyroid cancer or a benign thyroid nodule (not recorded which). Some clones in this sample may be carry-over from other donors' samples. Material: blood.

The CDR3 spells CASPPLRDETQYF. CDR3 nucleotides: TGTGCCAGCCCACCACTAAGGGATGAGACCCAGTACTTC. The chain couples TRBV18 to TRBJ2-5, with D hard to call. There are 13 residues in the CDR3. The germline gives CDR1 KGHSH, CDR2 LQKENI.